The clone carrying this T cell receptor beta chain was detected ten times or more. Its antigen is unidentified. These data originate in a study of T-cell reconstitution after alpha-beta-depleted transplantation in children. The CDR3 has 18 residues. Trimming removed 2 bases from V and 4 bases from J; junction bases left unmatched: 17. Germline CDR1 reads SGHRS; CDR2 reads YFSETQ. Whole-study findings and limits: Counts and diversity of T cells one year after transplant came mostly from newly produced T cells. Reports say that about two months after transplant, the alpha-beta T cells came out of several hundred graft clones that had expanded. Where some patients showed high TCRbeta diversity at day 60, it came from recipient T cells and thymic progenitors that had survived.

It was with unique molecular identifiers that the TCRbeta library was prepared. TCRdb re-derived calls from the PCR reads in MiXCR, one entry per CDR3 protein. Of approximately 30,000 distinct CDR3 sequences detected, over 6.5% appear once; the ten largest clones hold about 27%. The chain carries TRBV5-1 and TRBJ1-1; 7 positions agree with TRBD1. Source: peripheral blood, taken 60 days after TCRalphabeta/CD19-depleted stem cell transplant. This clonotype originated in a child under two years old who had a stem cell transplant for acute myeloid leukemia, so the T cells may come from the graft donor. The DNA for the CDR3 is TGCGCCAGCAGCTTTACAGGTATTCGAGGGGGCATAAGCACTGAAGCTTTCTTT. Translating gives CASSFTGIRGGISTEAFF.